Listed below are T cell receptor beta chains from one sample, sequenced in a study of shared clonotypes between healthy human individuals. Sequenced by immunoSEQ multiplex PCR; TCRdb stores in-frame clones only, minus some. The sample records around 1.9 million clones, roughly 91% being singletons. Sequenced: naive CD8+ T cells from PBMCs. The receptors shown here come from a man aged 18 to 29 in good health. Some clones in this sample may be carry-over from other donors' samples. CDR3s include the opening cysteine and the closing phenylalanine or tryptophan. Fields, in order: CDR3 protein, CDR3 DNA, J gene, clone size, V gene, D gene. D genes are given only for firm matches. Clone size appears in some rows only: once, few, many, or a class for an expanded clone.

CASSIPRTEGEETQYF TGTGCCAGTAGTATCCCTAGGACAGAGGGGGAAGAGACCCAGTACTTC TRBJ2-5 . TRBV19 .
CASSFGTATYYEQYF TGTGCCAGCAGTTTCGGGACAGCTACCTACTACGAGCAGTACTTC TRBJ2-7 once TRBV27 TRBD1
CASSVSGSYGYTF TGTGCCAGCAGCGTTTCAGGGAGCTATGGCTACACCTTC TRBJ1-2 . TRBV9 .
CASSEFVTRGPEAFF TGTGCCAGCAGTGAATTTGTCACCCGGGGCCCTGAAGCTTTCTTT TRBJ1-1 . TRBV2 .
CASSPPGEDPYEQYF TGTGCCAGCAGTCCCCCCGGAGAAGACCCCTACGAGCAGTACTTC TRBJ2-7 . TRBV2 .
CASSLEGLAGRDTGELFF TGTGCCAGCAGCTTAGAGGGTTTAGCGGGACGGGACACCGGGGAGCTGTTTTTT TRBJ2-2 . TRBV7-6 TRBD2
CASSLGTDSGNTIYF TGTGCCAGCAGCTTAGGGACAGACTCTGGAAACACCATATATTTT TRBJ1-3 . TRBV7-9 .
CASSRGVWDTEAFF TGTGCCAGCAGCAGAGGGGTTTGGGACACTGAAGCTTTCTTT TRBJ1-1 . TRBV5-6 .
CASSLWADRRGEKLFF TGTGCCAGCAGCTTATGGGCCGACAGGCGGGGCGAAAAACTGTTTTTT TRBJ1-4 . TRBV13 .
CASSYSNRGNTEAFF TGTGCCAGCAGTTACTCGAACAGGGGGAACACTGAAGCTTTCTTT TRBJ1-1 . TRBV6-5 TRBD1
CASSPRKSSYNEQFF TGTGCCAGCAGCCCTCGTAAGAGCTCCTACAATGAGCAGTTCTTC TRBJ2-1 . TRBV9 .
CASSVLSPEQFF TGTGCCAGCAGCGTATTAAGTCCTGAGCAGTTCTTC TRBJ2-1 . TRBV7-2 .
CASSGGGGNEQFF TGTGCCAGCAGCGGAGGGGGAGGCAATGAGCAGTTCTTC TRBJ2-1 . TRBV9 .
CASSSDEMTDTQYF TGTGCCAGCAGTAGCGATGAGATGACAGATACGCAGTATTTT TRBJ2-3 . TRBV28 .
CASSQTQEWGDQPQHF TGCGCCAGCAGCCAGACCCAAGAGTGGGGAGATCAGCCCCAGCATTTT TRBJ1-5 few TRBV4-1 .
CASVTSGGGPPFNEQFF TGTGCCAGTGTGACTAGCGGAGGAGGGCCGCCTTTCAATGAGCAGTTCTTC TRBJ2-1 . TRBV13 TRBD2
CASSYVNTGELFF TGTGCCAGCAGTTATGTCAACACCGGGGAGCTGTTTTTT TRBJ2-2 . TRBV6-5 .
CASNQGWEGYTF TGTGCCAGCAACCAGGGGTGGGAGGGCTACACCTTC TRBJ1-2 . TRBV28 .
CASSVGRFLSTDTQYF TGTGCCAGCAGCGTGGGGAGGTTTCTAAGCACAGATACGCAGTATTTT TRBJ2-3 . TRBV9 .
CASSAKTTGMNTEAFF TGTGCCAGCAGCGCAAAAACGACGGGTATGAACACTGAAGCTTTCTTT TRBJ1-1 . TRBV9 .
CASSYSRQGANEQYF TGTGCCAGCAGTTACTCGAGACAGGGGGCCAACGAGCAGTACTTC TRBJ2-7 . TRBV6-6 TRBD1
CAWSADADYEQYF TGTGCCTGGAGTGCGGACGCGGACTACGAGCAGTACTTC TRBJ2-7 once TRBV30 .
CASSESGGFEKLFF TGTGCCAGCAGTGAGTCAGGGGGTTTTGAAAAACTGTTTTTT TRBJ1-4 . TRBV25-1 TRBD1
CASSAGGARAHPYGYTF TGTGCCAGCAGCGCTGGAGGAGCGCGGGCGCACCCCTATGGCTACACCTTC TRBJ1-2 . TRBV13 .
CATIAGDLSAREQYF TGTGCCACCATAGCGGGAGACTTATCTGCGCGGGAGCAGTACTTC TRBJ2-7 . TRBV6-5 TRBD2
CASSSRTSGNTGELFF TGTGCCAGCAGCTCGCGGACTAGCGGGAACACCGGGGAGCTGTTTTTT TRBJ2-2 . TRBV11-2 TRBD2
CASSFISGSPDTQYF TGTGCCAGCAGTTTTATTAGCGGGAGCCCAGATACGCAGTATTTT TRBJ2-3 . TRBV27 TRBD2
CAWGPLYTEAFF TGTGCCTGGGGCCCTTTGTACACTGAAGCTTTCTTT TRBJ1-1 . TRBV30 .
CASSIGTASPFF TGTGCCAGCAGTATCGGGACCGCGAGCCCGTTCTTT TRBJ1-1 . TRBV27 .
CASSQEEGDSNQPQHF TGTGCCAGCAGCCAAGAGGAGGGGGATAGCAATCAGCCCCAGCATTTT TRBJ1-5 . TRBV4-2 .
CASSYLGAETQYF TGTGCCAGCAGTTATCTGGGGGCAGAGACCCAGTACTTC TRBJ2-5 . TRBV27 .
CSVDWGDYNEQFF TGCAGCGTTGACTGGGGTGATTACAATGAGCAGTTCTTC TRBJ2-1 . TRBV29-1 .
CASSQEAGGPYEQYF TGCGCCAGCAGCCAGGAAGCGGGAGGACCCTACGAGCAGTACTTC TRBJ2-7 . TRBV4-3 TRBD2
CASSQTRGLEASYEQYF TGCGCCAGCAGCCAAACGAGGGGACTAGAGGCCTCCTACGAGCAGTACTTC TRBJ2-7 . TRBV4-1 TRBD2
CAISESAGGQFVDEQFF TGTGCCATCAGTGAGTCGGCGGGAGGGCAGTTTGTCGATGAGCAGTTCTTC TRBJ2-1 . TRBV10-3 TRBD2
CATSRYGTSGSYHEQFF TGTGCCACCAGCAGATATGGGACTAGCGGGAGCTACCATGAGCAGTTCTTC TRBJ2-1 . TRBV15 TRBD2
CASSSSSSYEQYF TGCGCCAGCAGCTCTTCAAGTTCCTACGAGCAGTACTTC TRBJ2-7 . TRBV5-1 .
CASSLWRDTHGDTGELFF TGTGCCAGCAGCTTATGGAGGGACACCCATGGGGACACCGGGGAGCTGTTTTTT TRBJ2-2 . TRBV13 .
CASSQGSGHPNEQFF TGCGCCAGCAGCCAAGGTTCGGGACATCCCAATGAGCAGTTCTTC TRBJ2-1 . TRBV4-1 .
CASSIWSSGANVLTF TGTGCCAGTAGTATATGGAGCTCTGGGGCCAACGTCCTGACTTTC TRBJ2-6 . TRBV19 .
CASSDPTHWLLGATQYF TGTGCCAGCAGCGATCCTACCCACTGGTTACTGGGGGCGACCCAGTACTTC TRBJ2-5 once TRBV28 .
CASSLGLAGTWPQETQYF TGCGCCAGCAGCCTGGGACTAGCGGGCACCTGGCCCCAAGAGACCCAGTACTTC TRBJ2-5 . TRBV5-1 TRBD2